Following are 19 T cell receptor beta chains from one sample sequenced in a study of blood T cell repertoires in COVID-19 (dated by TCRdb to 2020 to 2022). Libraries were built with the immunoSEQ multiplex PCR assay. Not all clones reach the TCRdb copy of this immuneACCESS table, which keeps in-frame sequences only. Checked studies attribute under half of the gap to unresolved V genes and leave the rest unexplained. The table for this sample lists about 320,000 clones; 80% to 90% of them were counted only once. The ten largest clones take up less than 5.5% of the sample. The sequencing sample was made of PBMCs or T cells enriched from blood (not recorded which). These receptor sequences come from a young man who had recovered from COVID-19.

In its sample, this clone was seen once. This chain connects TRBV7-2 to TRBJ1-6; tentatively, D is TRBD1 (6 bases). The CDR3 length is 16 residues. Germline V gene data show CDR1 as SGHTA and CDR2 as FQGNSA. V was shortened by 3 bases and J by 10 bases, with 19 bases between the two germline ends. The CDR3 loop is CASSFSGAGVGSPLHF. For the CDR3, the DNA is TGTGCCAGCAGCTTCAGCGGTGCAGGGGTAGGATCACCCCTCCACTTT.

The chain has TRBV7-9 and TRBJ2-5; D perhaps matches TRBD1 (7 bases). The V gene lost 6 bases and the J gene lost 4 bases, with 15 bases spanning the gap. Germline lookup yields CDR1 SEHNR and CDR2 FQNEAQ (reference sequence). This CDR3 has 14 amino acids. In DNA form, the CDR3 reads TGTGCCAGCAGTACGACAGGGAGGCTAGAGACCCAGTACTTC. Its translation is CASSTTGRLETQYF.

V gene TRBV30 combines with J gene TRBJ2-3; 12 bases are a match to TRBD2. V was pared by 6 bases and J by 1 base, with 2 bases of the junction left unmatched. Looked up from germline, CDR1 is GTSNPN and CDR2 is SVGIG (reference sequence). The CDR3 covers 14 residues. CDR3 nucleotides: TGTGCCTGCCGGACTAGCGGGGGCACAGATACGCAGTATTTT. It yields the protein CACRTSGGTDTQYF.

The CDR3 is CASSGTASNEKLFF. CDR3 coding DNA: TGCGCCAGCAGTGGAACAGCCTCTAATGAAAAACTGTTTTTT. The chain is built from TRBV10-1 and TRBJ1-4; D gene uncertain. Germline CDR1 is WNHNN and CDR2 is SYGVQD (reference sequence). With 4 bases removed from V and 3 bases from J, the gap between germline ends came to 9 bases. The length of the CDR3 is 14 residues.

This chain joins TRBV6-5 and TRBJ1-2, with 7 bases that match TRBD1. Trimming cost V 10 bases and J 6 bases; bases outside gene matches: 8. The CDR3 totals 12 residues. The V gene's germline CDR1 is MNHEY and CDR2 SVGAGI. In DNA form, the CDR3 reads TGTGCCACCCAGGGGGACGGTGATGGCTACACCTTC. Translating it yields CATQGDGDGYTF.

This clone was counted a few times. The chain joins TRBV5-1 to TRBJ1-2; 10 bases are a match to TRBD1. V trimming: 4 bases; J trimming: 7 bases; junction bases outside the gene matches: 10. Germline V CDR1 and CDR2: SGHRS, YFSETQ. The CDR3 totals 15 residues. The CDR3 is CASSGLTGGLSGYTF. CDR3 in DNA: TGCGCCAGCAGCGGATTGACAGGGGGCTTGAGTGGCTACACCTTC.

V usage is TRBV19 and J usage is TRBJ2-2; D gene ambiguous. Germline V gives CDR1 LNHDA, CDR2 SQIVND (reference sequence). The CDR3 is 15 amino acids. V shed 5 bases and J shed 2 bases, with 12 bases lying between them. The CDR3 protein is CASSRKTRNTGELFF. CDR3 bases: TGTGCCAGTAGTCGGAAGACTCGTAACACCGGGGAGCTGTTTTTT. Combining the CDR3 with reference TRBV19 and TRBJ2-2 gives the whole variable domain DGGITQSPKYLFRKEGQNVTLSCEQNLNHDAMYWYRQDPGQGLRLIYYSQIVNDFQKGDIAEGYSVSREKKESFPLTVTSAQKNPTAFYLCASSRKTRNTGELFFGEGSRLTVL.

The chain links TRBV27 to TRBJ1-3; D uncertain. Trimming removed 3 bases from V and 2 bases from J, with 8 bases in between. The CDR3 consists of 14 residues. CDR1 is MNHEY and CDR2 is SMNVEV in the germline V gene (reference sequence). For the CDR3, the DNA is TGTGCCAGCAGTTTGGCGGGAGCTGGAAACACCATATATTTT. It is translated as CASSLAGAGNTIYF.

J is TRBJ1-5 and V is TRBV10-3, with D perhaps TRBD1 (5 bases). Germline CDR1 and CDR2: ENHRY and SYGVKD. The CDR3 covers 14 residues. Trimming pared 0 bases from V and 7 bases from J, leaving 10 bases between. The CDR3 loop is CAISESGGYQPQHF. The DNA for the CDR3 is TGTGCCATCAGTGAGTCGGGGGGGTACCAGCCCCAGCATTTT.

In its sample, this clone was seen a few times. DNA of the CDR3: TGTGCCAGCAGTGAGAGGGACAGGGTGGGTTCACCCCTCCACTTT. It yields the protein CASSERDRVGSPLHF. The V gene is TRBV2, the J gene TRBJ1-6; TRBD1 aligns across 9 bases. This CDR3 spans 15 amino acids. The germline V gene encodes CDR1 SNHLY and CDR2 FYNNEI. The V segment lost 3 bases and the J segment 9 bases; nucleotides outside the gene matches: 6. Together with reference TRBV2 and TRBJ1-6, the CDR3 gives the full variable domain: EPEVTQTPSHQVTQMGQEVILRCVPISNHLYFYWYRQILGQKVEFLVSFYNNEISEKSEIFDDQFSVERPDGSNFTLKIRSTKLEDSAMYFCASSERDRVGSPLHFGNGTRLTVT.

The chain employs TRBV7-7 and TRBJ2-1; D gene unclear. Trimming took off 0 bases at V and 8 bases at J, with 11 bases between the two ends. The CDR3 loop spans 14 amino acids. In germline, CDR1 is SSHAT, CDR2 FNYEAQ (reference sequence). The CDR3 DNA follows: TGTGCCAGCAGCTTAGCGGAAAAGAGCGATGAGCAGTTCTTC. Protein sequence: CASSLAEKSDEQFF.

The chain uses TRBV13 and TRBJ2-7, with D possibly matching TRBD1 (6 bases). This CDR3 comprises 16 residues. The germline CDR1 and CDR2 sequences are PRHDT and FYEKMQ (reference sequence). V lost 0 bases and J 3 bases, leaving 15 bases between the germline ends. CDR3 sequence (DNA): TGTGCCAGCAGCTTAGGCCTTCCGTCAGGGGACTACGAGCAGTACTTC. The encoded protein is CASSLGLPSGDYEQYF.

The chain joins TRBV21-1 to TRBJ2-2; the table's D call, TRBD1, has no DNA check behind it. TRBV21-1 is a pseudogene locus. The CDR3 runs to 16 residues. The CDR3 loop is CASSKDPDTNTGELFF. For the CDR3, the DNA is TGTGCCAGCAGTAAAGACCCCGACACAAACACCGGGGAGCTGTTTTTT.

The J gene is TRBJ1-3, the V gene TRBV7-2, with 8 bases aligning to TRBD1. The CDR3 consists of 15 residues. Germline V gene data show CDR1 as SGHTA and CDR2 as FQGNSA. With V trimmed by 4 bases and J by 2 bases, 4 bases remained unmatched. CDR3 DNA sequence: TGTGCCAGCAGCTCAGGACAGGGAGCTGGAAACACCATATATTTT. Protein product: CASSSGQGAGNTIYF.

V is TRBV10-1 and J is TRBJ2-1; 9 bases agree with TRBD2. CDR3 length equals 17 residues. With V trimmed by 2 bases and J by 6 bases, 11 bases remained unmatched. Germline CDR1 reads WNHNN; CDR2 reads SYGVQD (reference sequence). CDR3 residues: CASSEGVAGAPGNEQFF. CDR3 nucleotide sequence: TGCGCCAGCAGTGAGGGGGTAGCGGGGGCCCCCGGCAATGAGCAGTTCTTC.

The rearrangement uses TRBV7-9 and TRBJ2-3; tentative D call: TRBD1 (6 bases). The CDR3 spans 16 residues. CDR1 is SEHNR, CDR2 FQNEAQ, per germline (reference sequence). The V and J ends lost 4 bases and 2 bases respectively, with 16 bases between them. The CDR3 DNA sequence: TGTGCCAGCAGCTCCGGGCAGGGGCGCCCCACAGATACGCAGTATTTT. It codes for CASSSGQGRPTDTQYF.

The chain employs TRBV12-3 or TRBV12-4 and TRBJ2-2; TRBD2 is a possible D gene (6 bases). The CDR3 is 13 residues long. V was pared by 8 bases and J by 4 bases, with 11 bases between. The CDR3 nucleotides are TGTGCCAGCGGGCTAGCGCCCACCGGGGAGCTGTTTTTT. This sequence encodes CASGLAPTGELFF.

The CDR3 here is CASSLVGHGNQPQHF. The CDR3 DNA follows: TGTGCCAGCAGCTTAGTGGGACACGGAAATCAGCCCCAGCATTTT. V usage is TRBV7-2 and J usage is TRBJ1-5, with D maybe TRBD1 (6 bases). From germline, CDR1 is SGHTA and CDR2 FQGNSA. The CDR3 consists of 15 residues. V shed 1 base and J shed 4 bases, with 11 bases lying between them.

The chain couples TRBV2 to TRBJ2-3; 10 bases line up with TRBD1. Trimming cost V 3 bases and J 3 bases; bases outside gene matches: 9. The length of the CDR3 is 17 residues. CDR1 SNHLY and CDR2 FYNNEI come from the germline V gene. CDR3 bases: TGTGCCAGCAGTGATGATCCGACAGGGGGCAGGACAGATACGCAGTATTTT. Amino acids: CASSDDPTGGRTDTQYF.